The rows below give T cell receptor beta chains drawn from one sample of a study of blood T cells in healthy people across ages. TCRdb re-analysed the 5' RACE reads in MiXCR, keeping a single row per CDR3 protein. The sample records 1.2 million to 1.5 million distinct CDR3 sequences, 59% being singletons. Sample: blood. These receptors were obtained from a man between 18 and 35 years old in good health. The conserved cysteine and the conserved F or W are not part of the CDR3 here. Only part of the rows carry a size: once, few, many, or a class if the clone is expanded.

v_gene	j_gene	abundance	CDR3aa
TRBV24-1	TRBJ1-2	.	ATGAGQDDGYT
TRBV7-8	TRBJ1-5	few	ASSPLQDSLRGNQPQH
TRBV7-2	TRBJ2-1	.	ASSSSANEQF
TRBV28	TRBJ1-4	once	ASHSGPLKEKLF
TRBV9	TRBJ1-5	.	ASSGGAGYNQPQH
TRBV14	TRBJ1-2	.	ASSSFNGRSNYGYT
TRBV27	TRBJ2-7	.	ASSPAGSYSYEQY
TRBV5-1	.	.	ASSHSGVIQETQF
TRBV29-1	TRBJ1-4	few	SVELGPNEKLF
TRBV2	TRBJ2-4	.	ASSGPGQY
TRBV4-3	TRBJ2-3	.	ASSPRSTLETDTQY
TRBV4-1	TRBJ1-2	few	ASSQDETSTGVGYT
TRBV3-1	TRBJ2-5	.	ASSQQSQETQY